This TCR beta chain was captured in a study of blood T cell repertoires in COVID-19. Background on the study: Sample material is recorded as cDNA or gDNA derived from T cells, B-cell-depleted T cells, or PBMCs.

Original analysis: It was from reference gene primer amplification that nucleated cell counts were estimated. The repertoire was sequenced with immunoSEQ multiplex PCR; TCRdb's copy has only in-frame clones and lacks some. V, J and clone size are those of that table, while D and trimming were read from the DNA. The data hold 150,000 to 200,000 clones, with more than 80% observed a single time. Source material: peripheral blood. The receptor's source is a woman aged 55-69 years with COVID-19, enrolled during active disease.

As DNA, the CDR3 is TGTGCCAGCACCGGTTACACTGAAGCTTTCTTT. This gives the protein CASTGYTEAFF. The chain is built from TRBV7-2 and TRBJ1-1; the D is unclear. Per germline, CDR1 SGHTA and CDR2 FQGNSA. CDR3 size: 11 residues. V was trimmed by 7 bases and J by 3 bases, leaving 6 bases between them.